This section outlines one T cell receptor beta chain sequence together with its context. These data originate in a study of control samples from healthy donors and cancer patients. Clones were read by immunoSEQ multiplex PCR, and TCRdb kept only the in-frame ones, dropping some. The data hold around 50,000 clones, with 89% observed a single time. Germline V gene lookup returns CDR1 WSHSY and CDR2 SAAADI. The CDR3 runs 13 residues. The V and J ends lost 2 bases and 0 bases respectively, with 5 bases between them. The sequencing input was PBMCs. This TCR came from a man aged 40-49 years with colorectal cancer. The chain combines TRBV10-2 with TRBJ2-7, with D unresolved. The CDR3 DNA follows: TGCGCCAGCAGTGAGGGAAACTCCTACGAGCAGTACTTC. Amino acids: CASSEGNSYEQYF.